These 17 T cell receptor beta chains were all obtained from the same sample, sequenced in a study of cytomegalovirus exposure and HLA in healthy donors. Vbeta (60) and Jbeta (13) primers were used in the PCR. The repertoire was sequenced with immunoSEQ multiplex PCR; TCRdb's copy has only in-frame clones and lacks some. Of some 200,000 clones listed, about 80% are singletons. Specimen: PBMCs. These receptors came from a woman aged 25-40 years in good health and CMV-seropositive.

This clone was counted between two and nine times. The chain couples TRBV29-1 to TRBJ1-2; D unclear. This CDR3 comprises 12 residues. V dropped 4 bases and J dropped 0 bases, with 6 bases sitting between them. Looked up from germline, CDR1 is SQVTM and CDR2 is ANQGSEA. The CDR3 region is CSVAGANYGYTF. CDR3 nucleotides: TGCAGCGTTGCCGGGGCTAACTATGGCTACACCTTC.

CDR3 protein: CASIFFKQKAAYEQYF. CDR3 nucleotide sequence: TGTGCCAGCATTTTTTTCAAGCAGAAGGCGGCATACGAGCAGTACTTC. The chain recombines TRBV11-2 with TRBJ2-7; D remains ambiguous. The V end was cut by 7 bases, the J end by 4 bases, with 23 bases between. Looked up from germline, CDR1 is SGHAT and CDR2 is FQNNGV. This CDR3 is 16 amino acids long.

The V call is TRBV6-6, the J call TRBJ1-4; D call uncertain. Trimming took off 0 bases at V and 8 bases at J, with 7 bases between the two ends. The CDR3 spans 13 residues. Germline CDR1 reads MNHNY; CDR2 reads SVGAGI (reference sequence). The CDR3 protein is CASSYSEWEKLFF. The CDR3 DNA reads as TGTGCCAGCAGTTACTCAGAGTGGGAAAAACTGTTTTTT.

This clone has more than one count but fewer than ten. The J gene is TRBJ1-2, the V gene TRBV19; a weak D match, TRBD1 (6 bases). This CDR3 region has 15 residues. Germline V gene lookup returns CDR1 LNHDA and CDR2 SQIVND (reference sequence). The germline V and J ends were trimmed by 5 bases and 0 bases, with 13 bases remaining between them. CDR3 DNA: TGTGCCAGTAGTGCCGGGGACACCCCTAACTATGGCTACACCTTC. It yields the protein CASSAGDTPNYGYTF.

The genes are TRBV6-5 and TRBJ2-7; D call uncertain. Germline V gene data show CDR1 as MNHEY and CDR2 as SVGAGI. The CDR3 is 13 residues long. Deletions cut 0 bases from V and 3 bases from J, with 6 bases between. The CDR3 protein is CASSYSEVYEQYF. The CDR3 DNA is TGTGCCAGCAGTTACTCCGAGGTCTACGAGCAGTACTTC.

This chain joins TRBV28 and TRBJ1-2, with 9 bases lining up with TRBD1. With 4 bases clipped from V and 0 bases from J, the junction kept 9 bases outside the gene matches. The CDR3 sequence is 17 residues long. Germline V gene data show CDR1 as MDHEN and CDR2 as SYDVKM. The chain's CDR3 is CASSSTGRQGANYGYTF. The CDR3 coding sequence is TGTGCCAGCAGTTCCACCGGTAGACAGGGGGCTAACTATGGCTACACCTTC.

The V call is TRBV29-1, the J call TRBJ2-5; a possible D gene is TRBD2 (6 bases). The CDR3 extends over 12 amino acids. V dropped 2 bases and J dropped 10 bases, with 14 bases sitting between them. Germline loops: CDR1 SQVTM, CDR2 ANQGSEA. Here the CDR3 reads CSVESGLPGQYF. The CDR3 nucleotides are TGCAGCGTTGAATCGGGACTTCCTGGCCAGTACTTC.

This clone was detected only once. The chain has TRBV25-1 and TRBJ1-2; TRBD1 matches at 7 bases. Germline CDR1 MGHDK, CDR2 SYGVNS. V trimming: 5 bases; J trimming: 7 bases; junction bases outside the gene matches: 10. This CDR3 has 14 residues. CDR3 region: CASSPLGGESGYTF. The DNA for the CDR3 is TGTGCCAGCAGTCCTTTAGGGGGCGAGAGTGGCTACACCTTC.

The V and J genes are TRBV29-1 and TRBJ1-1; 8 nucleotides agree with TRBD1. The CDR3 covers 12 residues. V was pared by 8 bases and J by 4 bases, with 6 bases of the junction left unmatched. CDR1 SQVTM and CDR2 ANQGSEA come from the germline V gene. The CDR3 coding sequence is TGCAGCACCCAGACAGGGGCCACTGAAGCTTTCTTT. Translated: CSTQTGATEAFF.

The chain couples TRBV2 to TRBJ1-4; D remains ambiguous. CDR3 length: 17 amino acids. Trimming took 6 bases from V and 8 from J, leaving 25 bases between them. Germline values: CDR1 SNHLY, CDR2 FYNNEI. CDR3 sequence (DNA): TGTGCCAGCAGCGAGCTTAGTTTCGACCTGGGAGTGGAAAAACTGTTTTTT. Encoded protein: CASSELSFDLGVEKLFF. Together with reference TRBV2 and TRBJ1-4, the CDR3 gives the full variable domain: EPEVTQTPSHQVTQMGQEVILRCVPISNHLYFYWYRQILGQKVEFLVSFYNNEISEKSEIFDDQFSVERPDGSNFTLKIRSTKLEDSAMYFCASSELSFDLGVEKLFFGSGTQLSVL.

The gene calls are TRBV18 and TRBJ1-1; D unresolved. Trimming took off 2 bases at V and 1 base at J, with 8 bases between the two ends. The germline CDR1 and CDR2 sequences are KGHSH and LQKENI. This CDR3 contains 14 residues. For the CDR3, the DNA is TGTGCCAGCTCACCAATGGACTCGAACACTGAAGCTTTCTTT. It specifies CASSPMDSNTEAFF.

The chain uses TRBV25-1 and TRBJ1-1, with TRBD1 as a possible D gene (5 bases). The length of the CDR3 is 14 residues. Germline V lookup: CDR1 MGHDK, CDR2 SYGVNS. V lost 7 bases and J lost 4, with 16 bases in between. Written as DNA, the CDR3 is TGTGCCAGCACCGGGGGAGGGTCGGGCACTGAAGCTTTCTTT. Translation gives CASTGGGSGTEAFF.

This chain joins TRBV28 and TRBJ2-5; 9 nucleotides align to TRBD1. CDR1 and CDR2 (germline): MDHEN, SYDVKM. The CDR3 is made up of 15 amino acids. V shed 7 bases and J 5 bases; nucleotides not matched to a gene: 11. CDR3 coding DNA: TGTGCCAGCATTATACGGACAGGGGCAGGCGAGACCCAGTACTTC. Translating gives CASIIRTGAGETQYF.

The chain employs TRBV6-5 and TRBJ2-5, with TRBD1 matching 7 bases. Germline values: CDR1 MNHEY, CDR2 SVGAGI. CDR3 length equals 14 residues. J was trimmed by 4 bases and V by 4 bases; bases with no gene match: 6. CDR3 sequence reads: CASSLTGDRETQYF. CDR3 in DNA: TGTGCCAGCAGTTTAACAGGGGATAGAGAGACCCAGTACTTC.

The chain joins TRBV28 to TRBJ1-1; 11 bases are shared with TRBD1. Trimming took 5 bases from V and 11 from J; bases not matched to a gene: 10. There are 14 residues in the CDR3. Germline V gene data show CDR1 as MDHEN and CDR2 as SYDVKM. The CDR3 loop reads CASSTRTGGNGAFF. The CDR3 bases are TGTGCCAGCAGTACGAGGACAGGGGGCAACGGGGCTTTCTTT.

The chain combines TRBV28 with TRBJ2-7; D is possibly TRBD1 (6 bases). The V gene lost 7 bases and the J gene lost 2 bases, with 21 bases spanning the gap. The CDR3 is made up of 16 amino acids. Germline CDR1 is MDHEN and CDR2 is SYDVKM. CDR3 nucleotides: TGTGCCAGCACCATCATACAGGGAGTTGACCCCTACGAGCAGTACTTC. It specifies CASTIIQGVDPYEQYF. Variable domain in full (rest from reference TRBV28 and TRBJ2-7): DVKVTQSSRYLVKRTGEKVFLECVQDMDHENMFWYRQDPGLGLRLIYFSYDVKMKEKGDIPEGYSVSREKKERFSLILESASTNQTSMYLCASTIIQGVDPYEQYFGPGTRLTVT.

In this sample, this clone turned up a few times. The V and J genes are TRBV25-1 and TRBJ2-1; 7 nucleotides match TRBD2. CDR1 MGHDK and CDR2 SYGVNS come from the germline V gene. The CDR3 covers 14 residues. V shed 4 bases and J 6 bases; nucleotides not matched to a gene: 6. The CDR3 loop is CASSVKGLSNEQFF. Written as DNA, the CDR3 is TGTGCCAGCAGTGTTAAGGGACTATCCAATGAGCAGTTCTTC.